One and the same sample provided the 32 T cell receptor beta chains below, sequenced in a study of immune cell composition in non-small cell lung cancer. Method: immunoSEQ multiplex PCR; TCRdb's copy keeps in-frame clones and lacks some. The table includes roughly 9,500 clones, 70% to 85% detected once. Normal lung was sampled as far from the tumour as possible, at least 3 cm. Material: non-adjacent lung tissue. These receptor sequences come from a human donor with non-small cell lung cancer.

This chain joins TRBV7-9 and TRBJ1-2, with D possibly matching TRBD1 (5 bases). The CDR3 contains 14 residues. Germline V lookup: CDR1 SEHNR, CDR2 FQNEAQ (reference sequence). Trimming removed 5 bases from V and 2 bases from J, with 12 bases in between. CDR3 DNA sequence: TGTGCCAGCAGCGAGAGGGGAGGGAACTATGGCTACACCTTC. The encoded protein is CASSERGGNYGYTF.

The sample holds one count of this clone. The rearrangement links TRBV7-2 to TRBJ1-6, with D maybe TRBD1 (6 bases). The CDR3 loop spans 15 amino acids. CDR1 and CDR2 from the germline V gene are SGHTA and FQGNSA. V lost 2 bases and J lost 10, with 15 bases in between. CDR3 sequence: CASSLYGGQYSPLHF. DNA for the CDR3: TGTGCCAGCAGCTTATATGGGGGGCAGTACTCACCCCTCCACTTT.

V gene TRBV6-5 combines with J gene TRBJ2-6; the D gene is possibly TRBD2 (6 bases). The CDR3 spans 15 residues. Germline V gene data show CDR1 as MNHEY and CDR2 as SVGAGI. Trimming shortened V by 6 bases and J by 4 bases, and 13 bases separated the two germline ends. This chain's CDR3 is CASRPEGSGANVLTF. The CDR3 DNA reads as TGTGCCAGCAGACCGGAGGGGAGCGGGGCCAACGTCCTGACTTTC.

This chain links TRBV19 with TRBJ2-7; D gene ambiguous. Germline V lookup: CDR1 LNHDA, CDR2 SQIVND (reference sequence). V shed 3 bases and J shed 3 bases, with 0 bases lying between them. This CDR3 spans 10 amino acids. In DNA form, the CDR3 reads TGTGCCAGTAGTATCTACGAGCAGTACTTC. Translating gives CASSIYEQYF.

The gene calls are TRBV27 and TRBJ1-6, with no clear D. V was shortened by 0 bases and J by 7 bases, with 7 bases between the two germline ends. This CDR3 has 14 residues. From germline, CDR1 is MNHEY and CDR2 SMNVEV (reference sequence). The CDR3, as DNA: TGTGCCAGCAGTTTATCAGGGTGGAATTCACCCCTCCACTTT. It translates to CASSLSGWNSPLHF.

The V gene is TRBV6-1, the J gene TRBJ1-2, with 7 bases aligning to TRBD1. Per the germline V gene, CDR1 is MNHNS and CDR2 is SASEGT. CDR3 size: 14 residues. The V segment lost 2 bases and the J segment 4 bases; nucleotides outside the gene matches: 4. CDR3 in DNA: TGTGCCAGCAGTGAAAGACAGGGTACCTATGGCTACACCTTC. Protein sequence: CASSERQGTYGYTF.

The chain's CDR3 is CASLRGGEQFF. CDR3 DNA sequence: TGTGCCAGCCTCCGGGGGGGTGAGCAGTTCTTC. The rearrangement joins TRBV18 to TRBJ2-1, with TRBD2 identical over 8 bases. CDR1 KGHSH and CDR2 LQKENI come from the germline V gene. The V gene end was trimmed by 8 bases and the J gene end by 9 bases; junction bases not matched to a gene: 3. The CDR3 length is 11 residues.

The CDR3 DNA reads as TGTGCCAGCACCTCGGACCGCCGAGGCACTGAAGCTTTCTTT. It codes for CASTSDRRGTEAFF. The chain uses TRBV6-1 and TRBJ1-1; D not resolved. Per the germline V gene, CDR1 is MNHNS and CDR2 is SASEGT. The CDR3 extends over 14 amino acids. V was pared by 7 bases and J by 4 bases, with 16 bases between.

CDR3 nucleotides: TGTGCCAGCAGTGAAGCGCAGGAGACTAGACCGTTCTTC. It translates to CASSEAQETRPFF. This chain joins TRBV6-1 and TRBJ2-1; possibly TRBD2 for D (6 bases). V lost 0 bases and J lost 15, with 15 bases in between. CDR3 length: 13 residues. Germline assignment: CDR1 MNHNS and CDR2 SASEGT.

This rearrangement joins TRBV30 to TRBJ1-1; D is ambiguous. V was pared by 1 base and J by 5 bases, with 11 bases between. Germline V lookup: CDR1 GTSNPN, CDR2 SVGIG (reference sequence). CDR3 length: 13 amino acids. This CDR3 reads CAWSAPPATEAFF. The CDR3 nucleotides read TGTGCCTGGAGTGCCCCTCCGGCTACTGAAGCTTTCTTT.

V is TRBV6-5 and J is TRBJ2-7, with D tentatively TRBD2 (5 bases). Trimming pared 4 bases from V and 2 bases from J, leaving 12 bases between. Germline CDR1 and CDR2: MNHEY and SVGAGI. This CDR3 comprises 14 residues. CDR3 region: CASSFGIGTYEQYF. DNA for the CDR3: TGTGCCAGCAGTTTCGGTATCGGGACCTACGAGCAGTACTTC.

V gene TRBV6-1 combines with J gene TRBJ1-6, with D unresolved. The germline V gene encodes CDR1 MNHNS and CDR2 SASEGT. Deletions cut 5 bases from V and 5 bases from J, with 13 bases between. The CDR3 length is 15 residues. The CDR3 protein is CASSPLSGNNSPLHF. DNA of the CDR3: TGTGCCAGCAGTCCCCTTTCGGGAAATAATTCACCCCTCCACTTT.

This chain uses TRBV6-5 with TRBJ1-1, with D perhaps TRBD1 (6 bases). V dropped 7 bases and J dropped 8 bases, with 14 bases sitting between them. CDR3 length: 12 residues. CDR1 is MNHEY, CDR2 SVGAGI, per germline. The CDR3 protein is CASNTGTTEAFF. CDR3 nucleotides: TGTGCCAGCAATACCGGGACAACGGAAGCTTTCTTT.

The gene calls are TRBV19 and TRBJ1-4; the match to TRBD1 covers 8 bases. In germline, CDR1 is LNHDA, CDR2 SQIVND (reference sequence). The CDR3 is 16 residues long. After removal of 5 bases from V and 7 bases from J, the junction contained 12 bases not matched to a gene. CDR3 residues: CASSPWTTGGIEKLFF. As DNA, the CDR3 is TGTGCCAGTAGTCCCTGGACTACAGGGGGAATTGAAAAACTGTTTTTT.

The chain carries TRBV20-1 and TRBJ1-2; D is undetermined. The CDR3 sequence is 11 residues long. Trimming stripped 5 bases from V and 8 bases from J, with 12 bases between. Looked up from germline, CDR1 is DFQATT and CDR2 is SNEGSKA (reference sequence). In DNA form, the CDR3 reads TGCAGTGCTCCCGGGGTCATCGGCTACACCTTC. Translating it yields CSAPGVIGYTF.

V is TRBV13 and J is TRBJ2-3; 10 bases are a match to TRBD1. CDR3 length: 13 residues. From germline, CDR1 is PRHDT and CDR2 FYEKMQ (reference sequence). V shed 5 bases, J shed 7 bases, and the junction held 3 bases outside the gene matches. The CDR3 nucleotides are TGTGCCAGCAGCCGACAGGGGGCATATACGCAGTATTTT. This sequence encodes CASSRQGAYTQYF.

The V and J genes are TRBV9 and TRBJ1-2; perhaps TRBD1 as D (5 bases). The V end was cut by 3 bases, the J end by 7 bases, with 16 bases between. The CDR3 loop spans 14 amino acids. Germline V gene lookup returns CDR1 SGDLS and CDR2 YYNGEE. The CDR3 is CASSAGTDLAGYTF. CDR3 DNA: TGTGCCAGCAGCGCCGGGACGGACCTAGCTGGCTACACCTTC.

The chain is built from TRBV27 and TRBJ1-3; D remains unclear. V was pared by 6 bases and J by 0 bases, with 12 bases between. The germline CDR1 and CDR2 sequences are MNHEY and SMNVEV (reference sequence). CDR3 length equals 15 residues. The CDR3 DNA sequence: TGTGCCAGCAGCACTCTGGGGTCCTCTGGAAACACCATATATTTT. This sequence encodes CASSTLGSSGNTIYF.

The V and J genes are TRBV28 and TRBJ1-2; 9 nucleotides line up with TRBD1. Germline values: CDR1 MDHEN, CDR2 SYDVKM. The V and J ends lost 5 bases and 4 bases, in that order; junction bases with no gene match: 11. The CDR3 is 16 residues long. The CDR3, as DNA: TGTGCCAGCAGTCTCTCCGGGACAGGGCTTACCTATGGCTACACCTTC. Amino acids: CASSLSGTGLTYGYTF.

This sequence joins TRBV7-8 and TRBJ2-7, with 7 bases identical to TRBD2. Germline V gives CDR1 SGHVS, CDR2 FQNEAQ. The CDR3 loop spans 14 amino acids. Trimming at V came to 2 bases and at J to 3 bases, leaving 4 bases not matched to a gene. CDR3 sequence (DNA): TGTGCCAGCAGCTTAAAGCGGGGATACTACGAGCAGTACTTC. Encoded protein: CASSLKRGYYEQYF.

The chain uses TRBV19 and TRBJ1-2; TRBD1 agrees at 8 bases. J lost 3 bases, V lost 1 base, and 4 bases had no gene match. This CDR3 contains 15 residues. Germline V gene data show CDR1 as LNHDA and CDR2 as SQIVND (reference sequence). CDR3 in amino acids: CASSIGTGQDYGYTF. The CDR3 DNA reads TGTGCCAGTAGTATAGGTACGGGACAGGACTATGGCTACACCTTC.

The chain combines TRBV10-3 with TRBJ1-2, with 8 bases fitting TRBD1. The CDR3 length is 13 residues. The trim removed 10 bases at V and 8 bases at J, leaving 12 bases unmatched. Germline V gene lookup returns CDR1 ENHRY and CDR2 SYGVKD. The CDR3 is CATQAGQGRGYTF. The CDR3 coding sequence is TGTGCCACCCAGGCTGGACAGGGAAGAGGCTACACCTTC.

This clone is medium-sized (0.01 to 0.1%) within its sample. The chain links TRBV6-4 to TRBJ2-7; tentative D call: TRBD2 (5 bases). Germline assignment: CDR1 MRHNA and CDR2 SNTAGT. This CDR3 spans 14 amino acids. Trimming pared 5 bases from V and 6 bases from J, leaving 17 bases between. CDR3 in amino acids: CASSSGWYGSEQYF. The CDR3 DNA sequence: TGTGCCAGCAGTTCTGGTTGGTATGGGAGCGAGCAGTACTTC.

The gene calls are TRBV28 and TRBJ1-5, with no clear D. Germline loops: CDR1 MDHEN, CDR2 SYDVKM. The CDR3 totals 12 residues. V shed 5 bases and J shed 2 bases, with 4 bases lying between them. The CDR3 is CASSTGNQPQHF. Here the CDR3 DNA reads TGTGCCAGCAGTACCGGCAATCAGCCCCAGCATTTT. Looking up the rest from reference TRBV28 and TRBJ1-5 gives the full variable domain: DVKVTQSSRYLVKRTGEKVFLECVQDMDHENMFWYRQDPGLGLRLIYFSYDVKMKEKGDIPEGYSVSREKKERFSLILESASTNQTSMYLCASSTGNQPQHFGDGTRLSIL.

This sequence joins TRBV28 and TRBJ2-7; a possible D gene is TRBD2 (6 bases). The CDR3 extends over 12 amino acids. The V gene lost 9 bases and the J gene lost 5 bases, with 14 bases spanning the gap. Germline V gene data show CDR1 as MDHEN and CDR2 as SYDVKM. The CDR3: CASLAPPHEQYF. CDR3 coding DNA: TGTGCCAGTCTAGCGCCGCCCCACGAGCAGTACTTC.

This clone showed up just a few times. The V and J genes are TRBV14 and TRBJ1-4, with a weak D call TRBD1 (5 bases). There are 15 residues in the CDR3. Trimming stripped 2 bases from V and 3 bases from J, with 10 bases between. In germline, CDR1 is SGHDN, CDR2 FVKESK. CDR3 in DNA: TGTGCCAGCAGCCAAACCGGGGCCCCTAATGAAAAACTGTTTTTT. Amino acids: CASSQTGAPNEKLFF.

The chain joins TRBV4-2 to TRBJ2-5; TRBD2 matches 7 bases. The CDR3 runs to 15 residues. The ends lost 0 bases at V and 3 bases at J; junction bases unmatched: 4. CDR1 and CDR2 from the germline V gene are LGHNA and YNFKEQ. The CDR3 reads CASSQDGGREETQYF. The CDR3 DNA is TGTGCCAGCAGCCAAGATGGAGGGAGGGAAGAGACCCAGTACTTC.

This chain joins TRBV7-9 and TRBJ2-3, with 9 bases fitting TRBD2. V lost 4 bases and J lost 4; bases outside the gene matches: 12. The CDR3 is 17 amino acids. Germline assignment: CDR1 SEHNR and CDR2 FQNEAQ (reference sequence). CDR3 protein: CASSSSRLAGTADTQYF. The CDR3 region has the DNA TGTGCCAGCAGCTCCTCCCGGCTAGCGGGGACAGCAGATACGCAGTATTTT.

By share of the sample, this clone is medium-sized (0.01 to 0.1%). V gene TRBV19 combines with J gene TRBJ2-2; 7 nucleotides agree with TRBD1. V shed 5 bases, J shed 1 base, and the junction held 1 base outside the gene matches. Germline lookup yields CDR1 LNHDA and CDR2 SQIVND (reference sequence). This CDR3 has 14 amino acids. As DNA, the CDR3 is TGTGCCAGTAGTTGGACAGGGAACACCGGGGAGCTGTTTTTT. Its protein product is CASSWTGNTGELFF.

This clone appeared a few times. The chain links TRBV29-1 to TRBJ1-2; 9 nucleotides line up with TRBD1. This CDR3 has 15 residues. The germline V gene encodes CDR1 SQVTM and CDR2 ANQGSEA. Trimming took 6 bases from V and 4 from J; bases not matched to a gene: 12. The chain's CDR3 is CSVVGDREGGYGYTF. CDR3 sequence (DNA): TGCAGCGTCGTTGGGGACAGGGAGGGTGGCTATGGCTACACCTTC.

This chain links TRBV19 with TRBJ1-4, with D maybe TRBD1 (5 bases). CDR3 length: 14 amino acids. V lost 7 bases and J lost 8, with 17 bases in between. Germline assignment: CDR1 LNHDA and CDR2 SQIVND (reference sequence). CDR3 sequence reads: CASNNRGGAEKLFF. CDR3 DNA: TGTGCCAGTAACAACCGGGGGGGAGCGGAAAAACTGTTTTTT.

CDR3: CASSGEGSTDTQYF. CDR3 nucleotide sequence: TGTGCCAGCTCCGGGGAGGGGAGCACAGATACGCAGTATTTT. The J gene is TRBJ2-3, the V gene TRBV9, with 7 bases fitting TRBD2. The CDR3 loop spans 14 amino acids. Losses at the gene ends were 7 bases for V and 0 bases for J; bases not matched to a gene: 5. Germline V gives CDR1 SGDLS, CDR2 YYNGEE.